The 12 T cell receptor beta chains presented below share a single source sample, sequenced in a study of beta chain features in type 1 diabetes listed by TCRdb under 2018. The library was prepared using the immunoSEQ multiplex PCR assay. The entire isolated RNA was reverse transcribed using the High Capacity cDNA Reverse Transcription Kit, and thus expressed TCRB transcripts were sequenced. The table comes from immuneACCESS by way of TCRdb, which keeps in-frame sequences with V and J called. Part of the clones is missing from these tables; in studies checked, under half for an unresolved V gene and the rest for unknown reasons. This sample holds under 950,000 clones; 15% to 20% were observed only once. The ten largest account for 0.023% of the sample. Material: naive CD4+ T cells from blood. In light of the paper, this sample's cell subset or site label describes: true naive CD4+ T cells. The receptors were gathered from a woman between 18 and 30 years old in good health.

Concerning this clone itself: Other DNA sequences within the sample encode an identical CDR3. The chain couples TRBV7-3 to TRBJ2-1; 7 nucleotides line up with TRBD1. The CDR3 spans 14 residues. After removal of 2 bases from V and 2 bases from J, the junction contained 0 bases not matched to a gene. CDR1 is SGHTA, CDR2 FQGTGA, per germline. DNA for the CDR3: TGTGCCAGCAGCTTAGGGACAGCCTACAATGAGCAGTTCTTC. This sequence encodes CASSLGTAYNEQFF.

V gene TRBV15 combines with J gene TRBJ2-5, with TRBD1 identical over 9 bases. J was trimmed by 5 bases and V by 6 bases; bases with no gene match: 4. The CDR3 contains 13 residues. Germline CDR1 reads LNHNV; CDR2 reads YYDKDF (reference sequence). The CDR3 coding sequence is TGTGCCACCAGTCGGGACAGGGCGGAGACCCAGTACTTC. Protein product: CATSRDRAETQYF.

This clone was detected only a few times. The chain carries TRBV7-9 and TRBJ1-1; perhaps TRBD1 as D (6 bases). V was clipped by 5 bases and J by 4 bases, with 14 bases between them. This CDR3 contains 14 residues. Germline V gene data show CDR1 as SEHNR and CDR2 as FQNEAQ (reference sequence). Written as DNA, the CDR3 is TGTGCCAGCAGCGGCTTACAGGGCCGCACTGAAGCTTTCTTT. Its translation is CASSGLQGRTEAFF.

This clone was found a few times. The chain combines TRBV5-1 with TRBJ2-5; possibly TRBD1 for D (5 bases). The CDR3 is 14 amino acids. With 4 bases removed from V and 2 bases from J, the gap between germline ends came to 12 bases. Germline assignment: CDR1 SGHRS and CDR2 YFSETQ. CDR3: CASSLRTLQETQYF. DNA for the CDR3: TGCGCCAGCAGCCTACGGACACTACAAGAGACCCAGTACTTC. Complete variable domain (other parts from reference TRBV5-1 and TRBJ2-5): KAGVTQTPRYLIKTRGQQVTLSCSPISGHRSVSWYQQTPGQGLQFLFEYFSETQRNKGNFPGRFSGRQFSNSRSEMNVSTLELGDSALYLCASSLRTLQETQYFGPGTRLLVL.

This chain connects TRBV9 to TRBJ1-2; D gene uncertain. The CDR3 extends over 15 amino acids. The germline V gene encodes CDR1 SGDLS and CDR2 YYNGEE. The V gene lost 0 bases and the J gene lost 4 bases, with 13 bases spanning the gap. The CDR3 loop is CASSVAAEQSYGYTF. In DNA, the CDR3 is TGTGCCAGCAGCGTAGCCGCGGAGCAGAGCTATGGCTACACCTTC.

The chain joins TRBV28 to TRBJ2-5, with D tentatively TRBD2 (5 bases). CDR1 MDHEN and CDR2 SYDVKM come from the germline V gene. There are 14 residues in the CDR3. V lost 3 bases and J 0 bases, leaving 8 bases between the germline ends. CDR3 loop: CASSFSGNQETQYF. The DNA of the CDR3 is TGTGCCAGCAGTTTCTCCGGGAACCAAGAGACCCAGTACTTC.

This clone was seen a handful of times. V and J are TRBV14 and TRBJ2-5, with 8 bases fitting TRBD2. CDR1 SGHDN and CDR2 FVKESK come from the germline V gene. The length of the CDR3 is 19 residues. The ends lost 4 bases at V and 5 bases at J; junction bases unmatched: 21. CDR3 protein: CASSLEPRLAQGPGETQYF. Written as DNA, the CDR3 is TGTGCCAGCAGCCTAGAACCCCGACTAGCGCAAGGCCCGGGGGAGACCCAGTACTTC.

This clone was counted a few times. The CDR3 region is CASSLPLAGAHEQFF. Here the CDR3 DNA reads TGTGCCAGCAGCTTACCTCTAGCGGGAGCCCATGAGCAGTTCTTC. The chain combines TRBV7-9 with TRBJ2-1; 10 positions match TRBD2. Germline CDR1 SEHNR, CDR2 FQNEAQ (reference sequence). With 2 bases clipped from V and 8 bases from J, the junction kept 6 bases outside the gene matches. The length of the CDR3 is 15 residues.

The sample holds a few counts of this clone. The J gene is TRBJ1-3, the V gene TRBV10-3; tentatively, D is TRBD1 (5 bases). This CDR3 region has 15 residues. The germline V gene has CDR1 ENHRY and CDR2 SYGVKD. Trimming left V 4 bases short and J 2 bases short, with 12 bases between. CDR3 sequence reads: CAISAGGVPGNTIYF. CDR3 sequence (DNA): TGTGCCATCAGTGCTGGGGGGGTACCTGGAAACACCATATATTTT.

On this clone itself: Other nucleotide sequences in the sample specify the same CDR3. The chain recombines TRBV7-9 with TRBJ1-2; D uncertain. The CDR3 loop spans 12 amino acids. Germline V lookup: CDR1 SEHNR, CDR2 FQNEAQ (reference sequence). Trimming cost V 4 bases and J 5 bases, with 8 bases left between them. The CDR3 coding sequence is TGTGCCAGCAGCTCGGGAATATATGGCTACACCTTC. Protein product: CASSSGIYGYTF.

This chain joins TRBV10-3 and TRBJ2-6, with D perhaps matching TRBD1 or TRBD2 (5 bases each). CDR1 is ENHRY and CDR2 is SYGVKD in the germline V gene. The CDR3 contains 15 residues. V was trimmed by 8 bases and J by 0 bases, leaving 11 bases between them. CDR3 sequence (DNA): TGTGCCATCCGGGACGTGAACTCTGGGGCCAACGTCCTGACTTTC. Protein sequence: CAIRDVNSGANVLTF.

The chain has TRBV5-4 and TRBJ2-5; D not resolved. This CDR3 region has 14 residues. Germline V gene data show CDR1 as SGHNT and CDR2 as YYREEE (reference sequence). Trimming took off 3 bases at V and 2 bases at J, with 11 bases between the two ends. CDR3 bases: TGTGCCAGCAGCTCTCTAGAAGGGCAAGAGACCCAGTACTTC. It specifies CASSSLEGQETQYF.